Following are 19 T cell receptor beta chains from one sample sequenced in a study of T cell repertoires in cytomegalovirus infection. For these receptors, no antigen is known. TCRdb reprocessed the reads with MiXCR, giving one entry per CDR3 protein. The profile covers hundreds of thousands of distinct CDR3 sequences, with 30% to 35% appearing a single time and around 12% taken by the ten largest. This sample comprised cultured CD8+ T cells from PBMCs, obtained from culture after CMV antigen stimulation. All receptors derive from a human donor in good health (CMV status not recorded). Some clones in this sample may be carry-over from other donors' samples.

Only a few counts were recorded for this clonotype. V and J are TRBV7-9 and TRBJ1-4; possibly TRBD1 for D (6 bases). CDR1 and CDR2 from the germline V gene are SEHNR and FQNEAQ (reference sequence). CDR3 size: 12 residues. The CDR3 here is CAGGGTNEKLFF. In DNA, the CDR3 is TGTGCTGGGGGGGGCACTAATGAAAAACTGTTTTTT.

This clonotype was seen many times. The rearrangement uses TRBV20-1 and TRBJ2-1; D call uncertain. CDR3 length: 14 amino acids. The germline V gene encodes CDR1 DFQATT and CDR2 SNEGSKA (reference sequence). The ends were cut back, 4 bases at V and 2 bases at J, with 12 bases in the middle. The CDR3 is CSANPTHPYNEQFF. The CDR3 DNA reads TGCAGTGCTAATCCGACCCATCCCTACAATGAGCAGTTCTTC.

This clonotype was detected ten times or more. The V call is TRBV7-2, the J call TRBJ2-2; D ambiguous. The CDR3 extends over 16 amino acids. Germline CDR1 reads SGHTA; CDR2 reads FQGNSA. V lost 5 bases and J lost 5, with 18 bases in between. CDR3 in amino acids: CASSPRGFQWTGELFF. In nucleotides, the CDR3 is TGTGCCAGCAGCCCCCGTGGTTTTCAATGGACCGGGGAGCTGTTTTTT.

The chain has TRBV4-3 and TRBJ2-4; 8 nucleotides agree with TRBD2. Germline-derived CDR1 and CDR2 are LGHNA and YSLEER. This CDR3 is 18 amino acids long. Trimming cost V 0 bases and J 6 bases; bases outside gene matches: 13. CDR3: CASSQDVGERGYRNIQYF. The CDR3 bases are TGCGCCAGCAGCCAAGACGTAGGAGAGCGGGGGTATCGAAACATTCAGTACTTC.

There are a few counts of this clonotype. The chain couples TRBV27 to TRBJ2-5; D not certain. Germline values: CDR1 MNHEY, CDR2 SMNVEV (reference sequence). CDR3 length equals 13 residues. Deletions cut 5 bases from V and 4 bases from J, with 11 bases between. The CDR3 here is CASSPNSGETQYF. The CDR3 nucleotides are TGTGCCAGCAGTCCAAATTCTGGAGAGACCCAGTACTTC.

The chain recombines TRBV5-4 with TRBJ2-2; 7 positions agree with TRBD1. CDR1 SGHNT and CDR2 YYREEE come from the germline V gene (reference sequence). Unmatched junction bases numbered 10, after V lost 10 bases and J lost 4 bases. This CDR3 contains 14 residues. CDR3 loop: CAFTGQAGTGELFF. DNA of the CDR3: TGTGCCTTTACTGGACAGGCCGGCACCGGGGAGCTGTTTTTT.

Points on this clonotype: A much larger clone sits a single nucleotide away, making a read error possible. The chain carries TRBV27 and TRBJ1-4; TRBD1 might be the D (5 bases). The CDR3 loop spans 13 amino acids. The ends were cut back, 7 bases at V and 6 bases at J, with 12 bases in the middle. CDR1 and CDR2 (germline): MNHEY, SMNVEV (reference sequence). This CDR3 reads CASIRGADEKLFF. The CDR3 DNA follows: TGTGCCAGCATCAGAGGGGCCGATGAAAAACTGTTTTTT.

This clonotype has a handful of counts. The chain recombines TRBV29-1 with TRBJ2-7; D gene ambiguous. Germline loops: CDR1 SQVTM, CDR2 ANQGSEA. V was shortened by 4 bases and J by 3 bases, with 7 bases between the two germline ends. CDR3 length: 11 residues. The CDR3 nucleotides are TGCAGCGTTGGGGCGAACTACGAGCAGTACTTC. As protein: CSVGANYEQYF.

Only a few counts were recorded for this clonotype. The chain couples TRBV6-6 to TRBJ2-7; possibly TRBD1 for D (6 bases). Germline CDR1 and CDR2: MNHNY and SVGAGI (reference sequence). CDR3 length equals 14 residues. Trimming shortened V by 5 bases and J by 4 bases, and 15 bases separated the two germline ends. The CDR3 spells CASSDPGQPYEQYF. CDR3 nucleotides: TGTGCCAGCAGTGATCCGGGACAACCTTACGAGCAGTACTTC.

The chain carries TRBV27 and TRBJ2-6; D possibly uses TRBD1 or TRBD2 (6 bases each). Trimming stripped 3 bases from V and 0 bases from J, with 12 bases between. CDR3 length equals 17 residues. Germline CDR1 MNHEY, CDR2 SMNVEV (reference sequence). CDR3: CASSFLWGASGANVLTF. The DNA for the CDR3 is TGTGCCAGCAGTTTCCTGTGGGGGGCCTCTGGGGCCAACGTCCTGACTTTC.

This clonotype was detected many times. CDR3 loop: CASSLNRQQETQYF. The CDR3 region has the DNA TGTGCCAGCAGCTTAAATCGGCAGCAAGAGACCCAGTACTTC. V is TRBV7-2 and J is TRBJ2-5; D unresolved. Germline loops: CDR1 SGHTA, CDR2 FQGNSA. The CDR3 runs 14 residues. V was trimmed by 2 bases and J by 2 bases, leaving 9 bases between them.

This chain connects TRBV6-1 to TRBJ2-5, with D hard to call. CDR1 and CDR2 (germline): MNHNS, SASEGT. The CDR3 consists of 12 residues. Deletions cut 7 bases from V and 4 bases from J, with 10 bases between. This chain's CDR3 is CASTWGGETQYF. The CDR3 coding sequence is TGTGCCAGCACCTGGGGTGGAGAGACCCAGTACTTC.

Only one count was recorded for this clonotype. Lacking the conserved final phenylalanine or tryptophan, this CDR3 likely reflects a read error. V usage is TRBV19 and J usage is TRBJ1-1, with D maybe TRBD1 (6 bases). CDR1 and CDR2 from the germline V gene are LNHDA and SQIVND (reference sequence). V shed 1 base and J shed 3 bases, with 9 bases lying between them. This CDR3 is 14 amino acids long. The CDR3 is CASSIGRGDTEAFL. CDR3 in DNA: TGTGCCAGTAGTATAGGCAGGGGTGACACTGAAGCTTTCCTT.

The rearrangement joins TRBV4-1 to TRBJ1-3; D is unclear. Germline assignment: CDR1 MGHRA and CDR2 YSYEKL. This CDR3 comprises 15 residues. Deletions cut 3 bases from V and 1 base from J, with 10 bases between. CDR3 sequence: CASSHNRESGNTIYF. The CDR3, as DNA: TGCGCCAGCAGCCATAATAGGGAATCTGGAAACACCATATATTTT.

This chain uses TRBV7-6 with TRBJ1-2; D is ambiguous. Germline V gene sequence: CDR1 SGHVS, CDR2 FNYEAQ. This CDR3 has 16 amino acids. Trimming removed 5 bases from V and 4 bases from J, with 20 bases in between. The CDR3 spells CASSHSREGVGYGYTF. The CDR3 DNA follows: TGTGCCAGCAGCCATAGCCGAGAGGGAGTTGGCTATGGCTACACCTTC.

This clonotype has a count of ten or more. CDR3: CASSQGEQGAYNEQFF. As DNA, the CDR3 is TGCGCCAGCAGCCAAGGGGAACAGGGGGCCTACAATGAGCAGTTCTTC. The rearrangement links TRBV4-1 to TRBJ2-1; 8 bases line up with TRBD1. CDR1 is MGHRA and CDR2 is YSYEKL in the germline V gene. This CDR3 is built from 16 residues. V was clipped by 1 base and J by 2 bases; unmatched bases: 4.

Of note for this clonotype: It may be a read error: a sequence one base away is much more abundant. Likely a read error: the CDR3 ends without its conserved phenylalanine or tryptophan. The V and J genes are TRBV14 and TRBJ1-6; 10 bases are shared with TRBD1. J gave up 8 bases and V 1 base, and 5 bases lay outside the gene matches. The CDR3 is 16 amino acids. Germline assignment: CDR1 SGHDN and CDR2 FVKESK. The CDR3 DNA sequence: TGTGCCAGCAGCCAAGGCCGGGACAGGGGATATTCACCCCTCCACTTA. This codes for CASSQGRDRGYSPLHL.

The rearrangement joins TRBV27 to TRBJ1-4; the D is unclear. Trimming left V 6 bases short and J 7 bases short, with 12 bases between. Germline assignment: CDR1 MNHEY and CDR2 SMNVEV (reference sequence). This CDR3 region has 13 residues. CDR3 DNA sequence: TGTGCCAGCAGCCTCAGGATCGGTGAAAAACTGTTTTTT. Translated, it gives CASSLRIGEKLFF.

V gene TRBV20-1 combines with J gene TRBJ2-5, with D possibly TRBD2 on 6 matching bases. Per germline, CDR1 DFQATT and CDR2 SNEGSKA (reference sequence). This CDR3 is built from 15 residues. The ends were cut back, 6 bases at V and 3 bases at J, with 20 bases in the middle. The CDR3 DNA sequence: TGCAGTGCCTCCTCCTCGGCGGGATTTGAAGAGACCCAGTACTTC. Encoded protein: CSASSSAGFEETQYF.